This note documents a single TCR beta chain sequence. The data were taken from a study of T cell changes during pregnancy in multiple sclerosis. Clones were read by immunoSEQ multiplex PCR, and TCRdb kept only the in-frame ones, dropping some. The repertoire holds over 30,000 clones, with around 89% as singletons. Germline V gives CDR1 SQVTM, CDR2 ANQGSEA. The J segment lost 4 bases and the V segment lost 6 bases, leaving 19 bases of the junction unmatched. This CDR3 has 17 residues. The receptor was isolated from a female donor with multiple sclerosis, enrolled in a pregnancy study. The rearrangement joins TRBV29-1 to TRBJ2-7, with 9 bases matching TRBD1. Sequenced here: CD8+ T cells from peripheral blood mononuclear cells, sampled in the third trimester of pregnancy. CDR3 in amino acids: CSVPTYDPRQGVYEQYF. The CDR3 region has the DNA TGCAGCGTCCCGACCTACGATCCCCGACAGGGGGTTTACGAGCAGTACTTC.